This T cell receptor (beta chain) was sequenced for a study of T cell responses to AZD1222 COVID-19 vaccine. Study-level points and caveats: Clonal diversity was possibly underestimated; the donors were predominantly white British and more often female. Only six people who got AZD1222 tested seropositive at baseline. Repertoire sampling was restricted to post-peak T cell response timepoints. Two AZD1222 administrations were followed by greater Spike-specific TCR breadth and depth.

Here immunoSEQ multiplex PCR was the method, and the copy in TCRdb shows in-frame clones only, minus some. The sample lists approximately 120,000 clones, approximately 86% occurring once. Comments on this clone: Its antigen is undetermined.

This TCR derives from an adult in good health. The sequences come from peripheral blood, collected on day 0 of MenACWY control vaccination.

Here the CDR3 DNA reads TGTGCCAGCTCACCACGGTCAGGGGCCCGAGAGACCCAGTACTTC. Encoded protein: CASSPRSGARETQYF. V is TRBV18 and J is TRBJ2-5, with D tentatively TRBD1 (6 bases). Trimming left V 1 base short and J 4 bases short, with 13 bases between. Germline V gene sequence: CDR1 KGHSH, CDR2 LQKENI. The CDR3 contains 15 residues.